This T cell receptor beta chain was retrieved from a study of T cell responses to AZD1222 COVID-19 vaccine (dated by TCRdb to about 2021). About the investigation overall: AZD1222 recipients whose second dose came at about 4 weeks and those whose second dose came at about 12 weeks were combined into one group, since spike-specific TCR depth and breadth did not differ between the two schedules. TCR sequencing covered roughly 230 trial participants: 200 to 210 given two doses of AZD1222 and around 26 given two doses of MenACWY control vaccine. Trial participants were enrolled into age subgroups of 18-55, 56-69 and 70-plus years, which contained 148, 28 and 57 TCR-sequenced participants, respectively. Paper-wide results and their limitations: Conclusions about previously exposed vaccinees are limited because only six or seven AZD1222 recipients were SARS-CoV-2 seropositive at baseline. Participants were mostly white British and included more females than males, and it was suggested by the authors that clonal diversity may have been underestimated. Because no samples from the day 14 peak response were available, repertoires could be characterized only after the peak T cell response. Reportedly, close to half of the unique spike-specific TCRs recognized epitopes lying outside the regions that are mutated in the B.1.351 and B.1.1.7 variants. Spike-specific TCR breadth and depth rose significantly after two AZD1222 doses compared with day 0 and with MenACWY recipients. CD4 TCRs associated with the vaccine covered the entire spike protein, and the dominant responses were in regions 160-218 and 743-854. The 56-69-year group was small, and its depth increase did not reach significance, likely because of low power.

The sample's time point label, in plain terms: baseline before first vaccination. Vaccinee samples were obtained from the UK trials COV001 and COV002, which included a single-blind randomized controlled phase 2/3 trial of AZD1222 (ChAdOx1 nCoV-19) in healthy adults. For TCRbeta chain sequencing, PBMC samples from trial participants were taken at day 0 and at day 28 after the second dose. Comments on this clone: Which antigen it targets is not known. One base away there is no much larger clone; base qualities are not given.

The CDR3 regions of human TCRbeta chains were analyzed by immunosequencing. The original methods were these. Repertoire TCRs were checked for matches against a reference library of SARS-CoV-2-specific TCRs that had been generated using the MIRA antigen-specificity platform. Breadth was defined as the fraction of unique TCRs that were SARS-CoV-2-associated. Depth was defined as the fraction of total T cells that were SARS-CoV-2-associated. Each spike-specific TCR was assigned to its reactive spike region and to a CD4 or CD8 class using the MIRA data. Log10-transformed breadth and depth values were compared by one-way ANOVA with Sidak's multiple comparisons tests. The table comes from immuneACCESS by way of TCRdb, which keeps in-frame sequences with V and J called. Part of the clones is missing from these tables; in studies checked, under half for an unresolved V gene and the rest for unknown reasons. That table supplies the V and J calls and clone size; D and trimming were determined from the DNA. The sample yields some 140,000 clones; nearly 95% were counted once. Approximately 0.85% of the sample lies in the top ten.

For CDR1 and CDR2, the germline V gene (reference sequence) lists LNHDA and SQIVND. The V and J ends are trimmed by 7 bases and 7 bases, leaving 17 bases between them. CDR3 length: 15 amino acids, cysteine to phenylalanine. The kept DNA is CDR3 alone, 45 bases in frame from the first base. The sequence came from an adult in good health. The starting material was peripheral blood, obtained on day 0 of AZD1222 vaccination. The V gene is TRBV19 and the J gene is TRBJ1-6; matching of 5 bases hints at TRBD1 as the D gene. DNA sequence: TGTGCCAGTAAAAAGGGGTCCTTTGGGAATTCACCCCTCCACTTT. It encodes CASKKGSFGNSPLHF.